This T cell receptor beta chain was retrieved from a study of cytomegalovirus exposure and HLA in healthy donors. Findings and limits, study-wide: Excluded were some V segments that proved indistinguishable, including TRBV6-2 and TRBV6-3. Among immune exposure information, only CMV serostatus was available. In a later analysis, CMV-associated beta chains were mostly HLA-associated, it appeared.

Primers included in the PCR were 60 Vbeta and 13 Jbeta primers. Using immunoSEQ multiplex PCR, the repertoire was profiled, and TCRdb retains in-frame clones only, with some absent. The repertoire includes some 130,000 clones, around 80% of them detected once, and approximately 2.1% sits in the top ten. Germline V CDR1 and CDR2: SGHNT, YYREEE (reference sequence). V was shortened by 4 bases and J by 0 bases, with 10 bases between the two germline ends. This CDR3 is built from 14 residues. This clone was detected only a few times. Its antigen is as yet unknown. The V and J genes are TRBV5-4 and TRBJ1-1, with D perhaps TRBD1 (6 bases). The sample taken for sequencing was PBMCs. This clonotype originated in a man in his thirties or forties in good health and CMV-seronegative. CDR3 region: CASSATGMNTEAFF. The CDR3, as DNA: TGTGCCAGCAGCGCCACAGGGATGAACACTGAAGCTTTCTTT.